This is a list of T cell receptor beta chains from one sample in a study of Ad26.COV2.S vaccination and SARS-CoV-2 variants. The data were produced by immunoSEQ multiplex PCR, yet TCRdb's version contains in-frame clones alone and is incomplete. The sample has some 640,000 clones, about 90% seen once; the top ten hold approximately 1.5%. Sample: peripheral blood, taken in a trial of Ad26.COV2.S vaccine versus placebo. The receptors shown here come from a person aged 18-65 years who received the Ad26.COV2.S COVID-19 vaccine or a placebo. Each CDR3 is given with its conserved first and last residue. The order of the fields is CDR3 DNA, CDR3 protein, J gene, D gene, clone size, V gene. A D gene is named only where the DNA matches it firmly. Clone sizes are given selectively: once, few, many, or a class where the clone is expanded.

DNA: TGTGCCAGCAGCTTCTGGGGTCAGCCCCAGCATTTT; CDR3: CASSFWGQPQHF; J: TRBJ1-5; D: -; size: -; V: TRBV5-6
DNA: TGTGCCTGGAGTACCGGACAGGGTATAGATGAGCAGTTCTTC; CDR3: CAWSTGQGIDEQFF; J: TRBJ2-1; D: TRBD1; size: -; V: TRBV30
DNA: TGTGCCAGCAGCTTCGTGGAGACCCAGTACTTC; CDR3: CASSFVETQYF; J: TRBJ2-5; D: -; size: -; V: TRBV6-6
DNA: TGTGCCAGCACTGCCGGGACTAGCGGAGTATTT; CDR3: CASTAGTSGVF; J: TRBJ2-3; D: TRBD2; size: once; V: TRBV12-3/TRBV12-4
DNA: TGTGCCAGCAGCCCAGGTAGAGGGGAGGCAGATACGCAGTATTTT; CDR3: CASSPGRGEADTQYF; J: TRBJ2-3; D: -; size: once; V: TRBV11-3
DNA: TGTGCCATCAGTGATCCGGGACAGGCATCTGGGGCCAACGTCCTGACTTTC; CDR3: CAISDPGQASGANVLTF; J: TRBJ2-6; D: TRBD1; size: -; V: TRBV10-3
DNA: TGTGCCAGCAGCTCAATACAAGGGTACAATGAGCAGTTCTTC; CDR3: CASSSIQGYNEQFF; J: TRBJ2-1; D: -; size: -; V: TRBV11-2
DNA: TGTGCCAGCAAAGGGACTGGTAAAAACATTCAGTACTTC; CDR3: CASKGTGKNIQYF; J: TRBJ2-4; D: -; size: -; V: TRBV6-6
DNA: TGTGCCAGCAGCCCCGGGGACAGGGGAGTAGGGGAGCAGTACTTC; CDR3: CASSPGDRGVGEQYF; J: TRBJ2-7; D: TRBD1; size: few; V: TRBV7-9
DNA: TGTGCCAGCAGTTCCGACAGGGGTGGCTATGGCTACACCTTC; CDR3: CASSSDRGGYGYTF; J: TRBJ1-2; D: TRBD1; size: once; V: TRBV2
DNA: TGTGCCAGCAGTTACACGCTTTCCCGACAGGGGAAGAATTCACCCCTCCACTTT; CDR3: CASSYTLSRQGKNSPLHF; J: TRBJ1-6; D: TRBD1; size: -; V: TRBV6-2/TRBV6-3
DNA: TGTGCCTGGAGTGTTCGGGAGTACGAGCAGTACTTC; CDR3: CAWSVREYEQYF; J: TRBJ2-7; D: -; size: few; V: TRBV30
DNA: TGTGCCAGCAGTTTTGGGACGGATCAAGAGACCCAGTACTTC; CDR3: CASSFGTDQETQYF; J: TRBJ2-5; D: -; size: -; V: TRBV27
DNA: TGTGCCAGCTCACCACTTGGGCAGGGAAACACTGAAGCTTTCTTT; CDR3: CASSPLGQGNTEAFF; J: TRBJ1-1; D: -; size: -; V: TRBV18
DNA: TGTGCCAGCAGCTCCCCGGGACGGTATTCACCCCTCCACTTT; CDR3: CASSSPGRYSPLHF; J: TRBJ1-6; D: -; size: -; V: TRBV11-2
DNA: TGTGCCAGCTCACCCGGGAGCGAAGAGACCCAGTACTTC; CDR3: CASSPGSEETQYF; J: TRBJ2-5; D: -; size: -; V: TRBV18
DNA: TGTGCCAGCAGCTCAATAGCGGGAGCCGGGGAGCTGTTTTTT; CDR3: CASSSIAGAGELFF; J: TRBJ2-2; D: TRBD2; size: -; V: TRBV11-3
DNA: TGTGCCAGCAGTGTCTACAGTGTGACTCCCCTGAACACCGGGGAGCTGTTTTTT; CDR3: CASSVYSVTPLNTGELFF; J: TRBJ2-2; D: -; size: -; V: TRBV2
DNA: TGTGCCAGCTCCCCCGACGGGGGCAATCAGCCCCAGCATTTT; CDR3: CASSPDGGNQPQHF; J: TRBJ1-5; D: -; size: -; V: TRBV18
DNA: TGCAGCGGGGACGGGACAGGGACGGACACTGAAGCTTTCTTT; CDR3: CSGDGTGTDTEAFF; J: TRBJ1-1; D: TRBD1; size: -; V: TRBV29-1
DNA: TGTGCCAGCACCGGACCGGGACACCACTCCTACGAGCAGTACTTC; CDR3: CASTGPGHHSYEQYF; J: TRBJ2-7; D: -; size: -; V: TRBV6-5
DNA: TGTGCTAGTGGTCCCCAATTCGGGGGGGCCATAGATACGCAGTATTTT; CDR3: CASGPQFGGAIDTQYF; J: TRBJ2-3; D: TRBD2; size: -; V: TRBV12-5
DNA: TGTGCCAGCAGTGTACTATACGGGCAATCTGGTGAGACCCAGTACTTC; CDR3: CASSVLYGQSGETQYF; J: TRBJ2-5; D: -; size: -; V: TRBV6-1
DNA: TGTGCCTGGAGTGCGGGGACAGGGGAAGAGACCCAGTACTTC; CDR3: CAWSAGTGEETQYF; J: TRBJ2-5; D: TRBD1; size: once; V: TRBV30
DNA: TGTGCCAGCAGCTTAAGTCTAACGGGGGGTGATGGCTACACCTTC; CDR3: CASSLSLTGGDGYTF; J: TRBJ1-2; D: -; size: -; V: TRBV7-2
DNA: TGCGCCAGCAGCTGGGGACCGGACTCTGGGGCCAACGTCCTGACTTTC; CDR3: CASSWGPDSGANVLTF; J: TRBJ2-6; D: -; size: -; V: TRBV5-1
DNA: TGTGCCAGTACTCTGGGACGAAATAGCAATCAGCCCCAGCATTTT; CDR3: CASTLGRNSNQPQHF; J: TRBJ1-5; D: -; size: -; V: TRBV19
DNA: TGTGCCAGCAGCCAAGAACGGCGGTACTACGAGCAGTACTTC; CDR3: CASSQERRYYEQYF; J: TRBJ2-7; D: -; size: -; V: TRBV14
DNA: TGTGCCAGCAGCTTAGACGCGACGGCCCACTATGGCTACACCTTC; CDR3: CASSLDATAHYGYTF; J: TRBJ1-2; D: -; size: -; V: TRBV7-9
DNA: TGTGCCAGCTCACCAGGGGTGGGTCAGCCCCAGCATTTT; CDR3: CASSPGVGQPQHF; J: TRBJ1-5; D: -; size: once; V: TRBV18
DNA: TGTGCCAGTAGTAGGCAGGGGGCGCCCGGCTACACCTTC; CDR3: CASSRQGAPGYTF; J: TRBJ1-2; D: TRBD1; size: -; V: TRBV19
DNA: TGTGCCAGCAGCTTAGCGGGACTAGCGATCTACAATGAGCAGTTCTTC; CDR3: CASSLAGLAIYNEQFF; J: TRBJ2-1; D: TRBD2; size: -; V: TRBV7-2
DNA: TGTGCCAGTACCGGGACAGGGTATGTCTCGCAGCCCCAGCATTTT; CDR3: CASTGTGYVSQPQHF; J: TRBJ1-5; D: TRBD1; size: -; V: TRBV19
DNA: TGTGCCAGTAGTATAGGTGGGTTCCGAAGAGACAATGAGCAGTTCTTC; CDR3: CASSIGGFRRDNEQFF; J: TRBJ2-1; D: -; size: -; V: TRBV19
DNA: TGTGCCATCAGTGAGTCGACGGGCTCTTCCTACGAGCAGTACTTC; CDR3: CAISESTGSSYEQYF; J: TRBJ2-7; D: -; size: -; V: TRBV10-3
DNA: TGTGCCTGGAGTGTAATGGTGGGGACAGGGGCTCCTGGCTACACCTTC; CDR3: CAWSVMVGTGAPGYTF; J: TRBJ1-2; D: TRBD1; size: -; V: TRBV30
DNA: TGTGCCAGCAGCTCCACAGCGGCAGGGCGGAGGAGTAATGAAAAACTGTTTTTT; CDR3: CASSSTAAGRRSNEKLFF; J: TRBJ1-4; D: -; size: -; V: TRBV5-6
DNA: TGCAGTGCTAGTTTGGACACGAATTTAAATCAGCCCCAGCATTTT; CDR3: CSASLDTNLNQPQHF; J: TRBJ1-5; D: -; size: -; V: TRBV20-1
DNA: TGTGCCAGCAGCCCCTCCCGGATCCACGAGCAGTACTTC; CDR3: CASSPSRIHEQYF; J: TRBJ2-7; D: -; size: -; V: TRBV7-9
DNA: TGTGCCAGTGGGCGGGAGATGATATCAGATACGCAGTATTTT; CDR3: CASGREMISDTQYF; J: TRBJ2-3; D: TRBD2; size: -; V: TRBV7-2
DNA: TGTGCCAGCTCCGACGGACGGGGGAGAGAAGGAGAGACCCAGTACTTC; CDR3: CASSDGRGREGETQYF; J: TRBJ2-5; D: -; size: -; V: TRBV18
DNA: TGTGCCAGCAGTGAAGGGATTGGCGTGAACGAGCAGTACTTC; CDR3: CASSEGIGVNEQYF; J: TRBJ2-7; D: -; size: -; V: TRBV6-1
DNA: TGTGCCAGCAGTTCCCCGCGGGACAGGGCCTACGAGCAGTACTTC; CDR3: CASSSPRDRAYEQYF; J: TRBJ2-7; D: TRBD1; size: -; V: TRBV7-2
DNA: TGTGCCAGCAGCTTAGGAGATAGCGGGGGGGCCCAAGATACGCAGTATTTT; CDR3: CASSLGDSGGAQDTQYF; J: TRBJ2-3; D: TRBD2; size: -; V: TRBV13
DNA: TGTGCCAGCTCACCAGCCTTGGGGGACAGAGGAAATGGCTACACCTTC; CDR3: CASSPALGDRGNGYTF; J: TRBJ1-2; D: TRBD1; size: -; V: TRBV18